The 10 T cell receptor beta chains in this list originate from one sample, sequenced in a study of T cell responses to AZD1222 COVID-19 vaccine. Data came from immunoSEQ multiplex PCR; TCRdb stores just in-frame clones and leaves some out. The repertoire holds roughly 44,000 clones, with approximately 83% as singletons. The sample was peripheral blood, taken on day 0 of AZD1222 vaccination. Every receptor here comes from an adult in good health.

By sample share, this clone is hyperexpanded. The V and J genes are TRBV4-1 and TRBJ1-3; 8 nucleotides match TRBD1. CDR3 length: 19 amino acids. V was pared by 3 bases and J by 0 bases, with 13 bases of the junction left unmatched. Germline V gives CDR1 MGHRA, CDR2 YSYEKL. This chain's CDR3 is CASSHWFSGQVGSGNTIYF. Here the CDR3 DNA reads TGCGCCAGCAGCCATTGGTTTTCGGGACAGGTGGGCTCTGGAAACACCATATATTTT.

The rearrangement links TRBV12-3 or TRBV12-4 to TRBJ1-5, with D unclear. The CDR3 runs to 13 residues. Trimming took off 5 bases at V and 0 bases at J, with 5 bases between the two ends. The DNA of the CDR3 is TGTGCCAGCAGTCAGGATAGCAATCAGCCCCAGCATTTT. It codes for CASSQDSNQPQHF.

J is TRBJ2-1 and V is TRBV10-2; 7 nucleotides match TRBD2. V lost 5 bases and J lost 8; bases outside the gene matches: 9. Per the germline V gene, CDR1 is WSHSY and CDR2 is SAAADI. This CDR3 has 14 amino acids. The CDR3 coding sequence is TGCGCCAGCAGTCGGGGCGGGAGTTTCGATGAGCAGTTCTTC. Residues: CASSRGGSFDEQFF.

The J gene is TRBJ1-1, the V gene TRBV14; possible D gene TRBD1, 5 bases. V was trimmed by 5 bases and J by 5 bases, leaving 15 bases between them. Germline CDR1 SGHDN, CDR2 FVKESK. This CDR3 is 14 amino acids long. The CDR3 region has the DNA TGTGCCAGCAGCTCAAGGGACCCGAGGACTGAAGCTTTCTTT. Translating gives CASSSRDPRTEAFF.

The CDR3 protein is CASIWPRTNEQFF. The CDR3 region has the DNA TGTGCCAGCATATGGCCGAGGACGAATGAGCAGTTCTTC. This chain joins TRBV6-1 and TRBJ2-1, with no clear D. The CDR3 is made up of 13 amino acids. V lost 7 bases to trimming and J lost 7 bases, with 14 bases between them. The germline gives CDR1 MNHNS, CDR2 SASEGT.

The J gene is TRBJ2-1, the V gene TRBV7-2; the D is unclear. V was cut by 4 bases and J by 3 bases, with 10 bases left in between. The CDR3 consists of 14 residues. Germline assignment: CDR1 SGHTA and CDR2 FQGNSA. DNA for the CDR3: TGTGCCAGCAGCTCCCCCCTCCTCTACAATGAGCAGTTCTTC. Its translation is CASSSPLLYNEQFF.

The rearrangement uses TRBV24-1 and TRBJ1-1, with D maybe TRBD1 (6 bases). The CDR3 runs 18 residues. V lost 7 bases to trimming and J lost 1 base, with 24 bases between them. Germline V gives CDR1 KGHDR, CDR2 SFDVKD. CDR3 region: CATRFPLHGGSKNTEAFF. In nucleotides, the CDR3 is TGTGCCACCAGATTCCCCTTACACGGGGGCTCAAAGAACACTGAAGCTTTCTTT.

The rearrangement joins TRBV14 to TRBJ1-6; 9 nucleotides align to TRBD1. Germline trimming cut 0 bases from V and 8 bases from J; bases unmatched to any gene: 2. Germline CDR1 is SGHDN and CDR2 is FVKESK. The CDR3 has 15 residues. For the CDR3, the DNA is TGTGCCAGCAGCCAAGAAGGGACAGGGTATTCACCCCTCCACTTT. It specifies CASSQEGTGYSPLHF.

The gene calls are TRBV6-5 and TRBJ2-1; D gene unclear. This CDR3 spans 15 amino acids. CDR1 MNHEY and CDR2 SVGAGI come from the germline V gene. Trimming removed 0 bases at V and 3 bases at J, with 9 bases between. CDR3 sequence (DNA): TGTGCCAGCAGTTACTCGGTGTATGACTACAATGAGCAGTTCTTC. Translated: CASSYSVYDYNEQFF.

This chain connects TRBV5-1 to TRBJ2-2; TRBD1 matches at 8 bases. Germline values: CDR1 SGHRS, CDR2 YFSETQ. The V and J ends lost 1 base and 3 bases, in that order; junction bases with no gene match: 2. This CDR3 spans 15 amino acids. The CDR3 loop reads CASSLQGADTGELFF. CDR3 nucleotide sequence: TGCGCCAGCAGCTTGCAGGGGGCCGACACCGGGGAGCTGTTTTTT. Supplemented by reference TRBV5-1 and TRBJ2-2, the full variable domain reads KAGVTQTPRYLIKTRGQQVTLSCSPISGHRSVSWYQQTPGQGLQFLFEYFSETQRNKGNFPGRFSGRQFSNSRSEMNVSTLELGDSALYLCASSLQGADTGELFFGEGSRLTVL.